The entry that follows covers one T cell receptor (beta chain) sequence. Its matching antigen is unknown. The length of the CDR3 is 13 residues. With 5 bases removed from V and 13 bases from J, the gap between germline ends came to 18 bases. Germline V gene sequence: CDR1 SGHTA, CDR2 FQGTGA. Method: immunoSEQ multiplex PCR; TCRdb's copy keeps in-frame clones and lacks some. Among some 45,000 clones listed, about 79% were seen once. The entry originates in a study of OX40 agonist ivuxolimab in advanced cancers. In the study overall: Each patient was given ivuxolimab into a vein every 2 weeks, at 0.01 to 10 mg/kg. The study's findings and limits: It was not determined which antigens were specifically recognized by the peripheral T cells that had undergone clonal expansion. CD8+ T cells (on average) carried more expanded clones than CD4+ T cells. Individuals who were partial responders at 0.1-3.0 mg/kg had clonal expansion that ranked among the lowest.

The sample here was CD4+ or CD8+ T cells sorted from blood, taken in a trial of the OX40 agonist ivuxolimab. This TCR was sampled from an adult with an advanced solid tumor such as melanoma, head and neck, liver or kidney cancer. The gene calls are TRBV7-3 and TRBJ2-1; D might be TRBD1 (5 bases). Written as DNA, the CDR3 is TGTGCCAGCAGCAAGGAAGGAGTAGGGGATCAGTTCTTC. It is translated as CASSKEGVGDQFF.